This passage covers 20 T cell receptor beta chains from one sample sequenced in a study of shared clonotypes between healthy human individuals (dated by TCRdb to about 2020). The receptor library was made with the immunoSEQ multiplex PCR assay. What TCRdb holds here is the immuneACCESS table cut down to in-frame rearrangements. Part of the clones is not present; checked against another copy, under half of the missing clones reflect an unresolved V gene, and the others are unexplained. The sample table lists 850,000 to 1,100,000 clones, around 77% of them with a count of one. The top ten clones comprise 0.89% of the sample. Sample: memory CD4+ T cells from PBMCs. The cell subset or site label corresponds to: CD45RA-negative fraction. These receptors originate from a man aged 18 to 35 in good health. Some clones in this sample may be carry-over from other donors' samples.

The chain links TRBV9 to TRBJ2-3, with 7 bases that match TRBD2. The CDR3 loop spans 16 amino acids. Germline V gene sequence: CDR1 SGDLS, CDR2 YYNGEE. V shed 0 bases, J shed 1 base, and the junction held 5 bases outside the gene matches. In DNA form, the CDR3 reads TGTGCCAGCAGCGTAGGTGGGGGAGGGCGCACAGATACGCAGTATTTT. Protein: CASSVGGGGRTDTQYF.

The chain is built from TRBV2 and TRBJ2-5; 7 bases match TRBD1. In germline, CDR1 is SNHLY, CDR2 FYNNEI. The CDR3 totals 15 residues. J was trimmed by 0 bases and V by 1 base; bases with no gene match: 2. CDR3 bases: TGTGCCAGCAGTGAAGAAGGGGGCGACCAAGAGACCCAGTACTTC. Residues: CASSEEGGDQETQYF.

The chain links TRBV4-3 to TRBJ1-5; D unresolved. Per the germline V gene, CDR1 is LGHNA and CDR2 is YSLEER. The CDR3 has 13 residues. V was pared by 2 bases and J by 5 bases, with 7 bases between. The DNA of the CDR3 is TGCGCCAGCAGCCAACAACTCCATCAGCCCCAGCATTTT. This gives the protein CASSQQLHQPQHF.

The sample holds a few counts of this clone. The chain recombines TRBV19 with TRBJ1-5, with D hard to call. V was shortened by 7 bases and J by 4 bases, with 17 bases between the two germline ends. This CDR3 region has 15 residues. Germline V lookup: CDR1 LNHDA, CDR2 SQIVND (reference sequence). Here the CDR3 reads CASKALAAGNQPQHF. The CDR3 DNA reads TGTGCCAGTAAGGCCCTCGCAGCGGGGAATCAGCCCCAGCATTTT.

The chain links TRBV5-4 to TRBJ2-2, with D perhaps matching TRBD2 (6 bases). This CDR3 comprises 17 residues. Trimming took off 7 bases at V and 0 bases at J, with 19 bases between the two ends. Germline CDR1 is SGHNT and CDR2 is YYREEE (reference sequence). The CDR3 region has the DNA TGTGCCAGCCGGCGCGGGGCAGGGAATACGAACACCGGGGAGCTGTTTTTT. It is translated as CASRRGAGNTNTGELFF.

V and J are TRBV28 and TRBJ1-2; 8 bases are a match to TRBD1. Germline CDR1 and CDR2: MDHEN and SYDVKM. Trimming cost V 6 bases and J 6 bases; bases outside gene matches: 9. The CDR3 covers 14 residues. The DNA of the CDR3 is TGTGCCAGCAGGAGGACAGGGAGCCTCGATGGCTACACCTTC. Its protein is CASRRTGSLDGYTF.

The V and J genes are TRBV18 and TRBJ1-4; maybe TRBD1 (6 bases). Germline V CDR1 and CDR2: KGHSH, LQKENI. V was pared by 1 base and J by 8 bases, with 20 bases between. The length of the CDR3 is 17 residues. The CDR3 coding sequence is TGTGCCAGCTCACCACTTGCTATGGGGGGCGGCCGCGAAAAACTGTTTTTT. This codes for CASSPLAMGGGREKLFF.

The chain links TRBV2 to TRBJ2-5; D is possibly TRBD1 (6 bases). Trimming took off 6 bases at V and 2 bases at J, with 7 bases between the two ends. Germline V CDR1 and CDR2: SNHLY, FYNNEI. The CDR3 covers 12 residues. In DNA form, the CDR3 reads TGTGCCAGCAGAGACAGGCAAGAGACCCAGTACTTC. This translates into CASRDRQETQYF. Full variable domain (remainder filled in from reference TRBV2 and TRBJ2-5): EPEVTQTPSHQVTQMGQEVILRCVPISNHLYFYWYRQILGQKVEFLVSFYNNEISEKSEIFDDQFSVERPDGSNFTLKIRSTKLEDSAMYFCASRDRQETQYFGPGTRLLVL.

This clone was observed a single time. The J gene is TRBJ1-5, the V gene TRBV19; maybe TRBD1 (5 bases). Germline lookup yields CDR1 LNHDA and CDR2 SQIVND (reference sequence). V was cut by 2 bases and J by 4 bases, with 18 bases left in between. The CDR3 length is 17 residues. CDR3 sequence (DNA): TGTGCCAGTAGTATACCGGCAGGGAAGGTAGGGAATCAGCCCCAGCATTTT. This translates into CASSIPAGKVGNQPQHF. Using reference TRBV19 and TRBJ1-5 for the parts outside the CDR3, the full variable domain is DGGITQSPKYLFRKEGQNVTLSCEQNLNHDAMYWYRQDPGQGLRLIYYSQIVNDFQKGDIAEGYSVSREKKESFPLTVTSAQKNPTAFYLCASSIPAGKVGNQPQHFGDGTRLSIL.

This clone was observed a single time. The rearrangement joins TRBV2 to TRBJ2-7, with 9 bases fitting TRBD2. Germline V gene lookup returns CDR1 SNHLY and CDR2 FYNNEI. J lost 2 bases, V lost 5 bases, and 7 bases had no gene match. The CDR3 has 15 amino acids. Here the CDR3 reads CASSPGASGAYEQYF. CDR3 DNA: TGTGCCAGCAGTCCCGGGGCTAGCGGGGCCTACGAGCAGTACTTC.

This clone was found once. This chain uses TRBV6-1 with TRBJ2-7; possible D gene TRBD2, 6 bases. The CDR3 spans 13 residues. In germline, CDR1 is MNHNS, CDR2 SASEGT. The CDR3 bases are TGTGCGATCGTGGGGGGTAACTCCTACGAGCAGTACTTC. Protein sequence: CAIVGGNSYEQYF.

The V call is TRBV25-1, the J call TRBJ1-1; D unclear. Deletions cut 3 bases from V and 5 bases from J, with 16 bases between. The CDR3 length is 15 residues. Germline V gives CDR1 MGHDK, CDR2 SYGVNS. The CDR3 region is CASSDSSGEETEAFF. In nucleotides, the CDR3 is TGTGCCAGCAGTGACTCATCCGGTGAAGAGACTGAAGCTTTCTTT.

The chain is built from TRBV2 and TRBJ2-1; no definite D call. CDR1 is SNHLY, CDR2 FYNNEI, per germline. The CDR3 sequence is 11 residues long. V gave up 9 bases and J gave up 7 bases, with 10 bases separating them. The CDR3 bases are TGTGCCAGTGGACGGGTAAATGAGCAGTTCTTC. Protein sequence: CASGRVNEQFF.

This chain joins TRBV2 and TRBJ1-1; D not resolved. Germline CDR1 reads SNHLY; CDR2 reads FYNNEI. V was pared by 6 bases and J by 5 bases, with 19 bases between. CDR3 size: 15 residues. The DNA for the CDR3 is TGTGCCAGCAGGACCGACACCGCCATTGGGACTGAAGCTTTCTTT. Its protein product is CASRTDTAIGTEAFF.

V is TRBV5-4 and J is TRBJ1-1; a weak D match, TRBD1 (6 bases). V was cut by 3 bases and J by 1 base, with 16 bases left in between. The germline gives CDR1 SGHNT, CDR2 YYREEE (reference sequence). CDR3 length: 16 amino acids. The DNA for the CDR3 is TGTGCCAGCAGCTCGGGGGGCGGAGGGAAGAACACTGAAGCTTTCTTT. Translating gives CASSSGGGGKNTEAFF. Based on the CDR3 plus reference TRBV5-4 and TRBJ1-1, the full variable domain is ETGVTQSPTHLIKTRGQQVTLRCSSQSGHNTVSWYQQALGQGPQFIFQYYREEENGRGNFPPRFSGLQFPNYSSELNVNALELDDSALYLCASSSGGGGKNTEAFFGQGTRLTVV.

The sample holds one count of this clone. This chain connects TRBV11-2 to TRBJ2-1; D is ambiguous. Trimming removed 5 bases from V and 8 bases from J, with 10 bases in between. This CDR3 has 12 residues. Germline CDR1 is SGHAT and CDR2 is FQNNGV. The CDR3, as DNA: TGTGCCAGCAGCCGCAGTTTCTATGAGCAGTTCTTC. Translation gives CASSRSFYEQFF.

The chain employs TRBV27 and TRBJ2-7; a possible D gene is TRBD2 (5 bases). Trimming shortened V by 8 bases and J by 6 bases, and 8 bases separated the two germline ends. The CDR3 length is 10 residues. In germline, CDR1 is MNHEY, CDR2 SMNVEV (reference sequence). CDR3 region: CASFEGEQYF. The CDR3 DNA reads as TGTGCCAGCTTTGAGGGCGAGCAGTACTTC.

In regard to this clone: This same CDR3 is encoded by further DNA sequences in the sample. The chain carries TRBV30 and TRBJ2-5; D is ambiguous. Trimming left V 0 bases short and J 4 bases short, with 9 bases between. Per the germline V gene, CDR1 is GTSNPN and CDR2 is SVGIG (reference sequence). The CDR3 spans 13 residues. DNA for the CDR3: TGTGCCTGGAGTGTACGAGGAGCAGAGACCCAGTACTTC. Its protein is CAWSVRGAETQYF.

The rearrangement links TRBV18 to TRBJ2-7; D might be TRBD1 (6 bases). Trimming stripped 0 bases from V and 4 bases from J, with 10 bases between. This CDR3 comprises 14 residues. Germline V gives CDR1 KGHSH, CDR2 LQKENI. This CDR3 reads CASSPPTGLYEQYF. The CDR3 DNA reads TGTGCCAGCTCACCACCCACAGGGTTGTACGAGCAGTACTTC.

V gene TRBV7-9 combines with J gene TRBJ2-3, with TRBD2 matching 15 bases. This CDR3 is 17 amino acids long. Losses at the gene ends were 5 bases for V and 6 bases for J; bases not matched to a gene: 9. Germline V gives CDR1 SEHNR, CDR2 FQNEAQ (reference sequence). The CDR3 DNA is TGTGCCAGCAGCGCCGGACTAGCGGGAGGGCCCGCGGATACGCAGTATTTT. Protein sequence: CASSAGLAGGPADTQYF.